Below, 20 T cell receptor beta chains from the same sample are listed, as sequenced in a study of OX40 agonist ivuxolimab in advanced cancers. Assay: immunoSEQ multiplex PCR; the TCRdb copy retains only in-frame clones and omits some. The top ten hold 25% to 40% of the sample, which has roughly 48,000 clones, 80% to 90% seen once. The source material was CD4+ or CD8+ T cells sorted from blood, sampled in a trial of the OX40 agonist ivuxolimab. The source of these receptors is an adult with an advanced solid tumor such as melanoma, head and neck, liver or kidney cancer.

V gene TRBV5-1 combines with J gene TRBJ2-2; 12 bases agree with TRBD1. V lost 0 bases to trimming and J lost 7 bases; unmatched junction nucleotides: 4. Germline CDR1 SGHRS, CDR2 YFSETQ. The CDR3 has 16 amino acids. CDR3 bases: TGCGCCAGCAGCTTGGCGGGACAGGGGGCCGGCGGGGAGCTGTTTTTT. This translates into CASSLAGQGAGGELFF. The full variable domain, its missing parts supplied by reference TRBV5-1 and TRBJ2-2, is KAGVTQTPRYLIKTRGQQVTLSCSPISGHRSVSWYQQTPGQGLQFLFEYFSETQRNKGNFPGRFSGRQFSNSRSEMNVSTLELGDSALYLCASSLAGQGAGGELFFGEGSRLTVL.

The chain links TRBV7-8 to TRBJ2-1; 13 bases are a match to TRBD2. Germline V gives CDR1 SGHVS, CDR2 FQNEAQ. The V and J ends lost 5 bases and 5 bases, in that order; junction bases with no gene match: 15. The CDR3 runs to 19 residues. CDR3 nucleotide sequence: TGTGCCAGCAGCCCACAGACTAGCGGGGGGCCCCCGGTCGACAATGAGCAGTTCTTC. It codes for CASSPQTSGGPPVDNEQFF.

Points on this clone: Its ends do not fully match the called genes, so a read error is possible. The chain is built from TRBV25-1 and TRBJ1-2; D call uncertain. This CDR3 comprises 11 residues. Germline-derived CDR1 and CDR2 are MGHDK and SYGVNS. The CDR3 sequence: CASSELLGRPF. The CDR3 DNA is TGTGCCAGCAGTGAATTATTGGGCAGGCCCTTC.

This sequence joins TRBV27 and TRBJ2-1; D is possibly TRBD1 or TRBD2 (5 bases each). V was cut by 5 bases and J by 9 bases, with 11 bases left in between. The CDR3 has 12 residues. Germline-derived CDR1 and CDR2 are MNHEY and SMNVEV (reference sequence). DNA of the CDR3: TGTGCCAGCAGTCCCCCTGGGGGTGAGCAGTTCTTC. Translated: CASSPPGGEQFF.

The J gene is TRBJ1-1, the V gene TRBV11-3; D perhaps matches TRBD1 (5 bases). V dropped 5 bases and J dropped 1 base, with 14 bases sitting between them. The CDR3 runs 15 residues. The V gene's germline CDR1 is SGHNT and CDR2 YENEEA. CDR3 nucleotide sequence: TGTGCCAGCAGCCGACCCGGGACCCCGAACACTGAAGCTTTCTTT. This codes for CASSRPGTPNTEAFF. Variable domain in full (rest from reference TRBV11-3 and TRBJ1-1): EAGVVQSPRYKIIEKKQPVAFWCNPISGHNTLYWYLQNLGQGPELLIRYENEEAVDDSQLPKDRFSAERLKGVDSTLKIQPAELGDSAVYLCASSRPGTPNTEAFFGQGTRLTVV.

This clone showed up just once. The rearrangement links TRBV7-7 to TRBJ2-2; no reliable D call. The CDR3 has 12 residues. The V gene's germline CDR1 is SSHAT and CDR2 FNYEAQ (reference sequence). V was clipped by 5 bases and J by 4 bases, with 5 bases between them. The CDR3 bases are TGTGCCAGCAGCCCTGGCACCGGGGAGCTGTTTTTT. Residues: CASSPGTGELFF.

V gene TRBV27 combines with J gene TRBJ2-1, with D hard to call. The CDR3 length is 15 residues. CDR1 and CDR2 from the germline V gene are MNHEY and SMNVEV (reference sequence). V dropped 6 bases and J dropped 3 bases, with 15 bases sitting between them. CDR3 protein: CASSRFAEFYNEQFF. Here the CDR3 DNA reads TGTGCCAGCAGCCGTTTTGCGGAGTTCTACAATGAGCAGTTCTTC.

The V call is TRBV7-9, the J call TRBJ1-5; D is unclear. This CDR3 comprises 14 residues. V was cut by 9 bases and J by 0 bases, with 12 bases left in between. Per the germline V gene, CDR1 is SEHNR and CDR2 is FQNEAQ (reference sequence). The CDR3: CASAGPYSNQPQHF. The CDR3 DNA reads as TGTGCCAGTGCCGGGCCGTATAGCAATCAGCCCCAGCATTTT. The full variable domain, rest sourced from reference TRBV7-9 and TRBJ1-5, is DTGVSQNPRHKITKRGQNVTFRCDPISEHNRLYWYRQTLGQGPEFLTYFQNEAQLEKSRLLSDRFSAERPKGSFSTLEIQRTEQGDSAMYLCASAGPYSNQPQHFGDGTRLSIL.

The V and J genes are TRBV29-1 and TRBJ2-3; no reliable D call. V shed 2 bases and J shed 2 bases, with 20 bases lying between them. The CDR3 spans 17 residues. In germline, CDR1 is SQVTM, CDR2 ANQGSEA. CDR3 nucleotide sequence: TGCAGCGTTGAATTTTTCGTTGGGCAGCCGACCACAGATACGCAGTATTTT. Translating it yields CSVEFFVGQPTTDTQYF.

The CDR3 nucleotides are TGTGCCAGCAGCTTACAGGAGTCCTACGAGCAGTACTTC. Translating gives CASSLQESYEQYF. The chain uses TRBV7-9 and TRBJ2-7; D is unresolved. The V gene lost 2 bases and the J gene lost 1 base, with 6 bases spanning the gap. CDR1 is SEHNR and CDR2 is FQNEAQ in the germline V gene (reference sequence). The CDR3 is 13 amino acids.

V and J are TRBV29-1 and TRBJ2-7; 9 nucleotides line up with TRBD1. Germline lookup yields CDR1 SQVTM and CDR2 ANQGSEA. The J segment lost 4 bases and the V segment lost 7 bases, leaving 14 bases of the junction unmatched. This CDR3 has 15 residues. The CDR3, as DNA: TGCAGCGCCCTCCGACCGGGACAGGGTGTTTACGAGCAGTACTTC. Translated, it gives CSALRPGQGVYEQYF.

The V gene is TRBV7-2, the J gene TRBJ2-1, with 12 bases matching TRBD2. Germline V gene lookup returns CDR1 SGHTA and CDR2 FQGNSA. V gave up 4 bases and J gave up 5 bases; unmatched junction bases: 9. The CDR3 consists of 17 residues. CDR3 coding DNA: TGTGCCAGCAGCTCCCCTAGCGGGAGGGCCGAGAACAATGAGCAGTTCTTC. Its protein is CASSSPSGRAENNEQFF.

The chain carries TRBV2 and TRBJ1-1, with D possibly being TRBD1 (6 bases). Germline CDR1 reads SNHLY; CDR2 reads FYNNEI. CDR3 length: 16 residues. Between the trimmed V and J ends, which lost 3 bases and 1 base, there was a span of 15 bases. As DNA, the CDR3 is TGTGCCAGCAGTGAGGGCTGGGGGGCTCGGAACACTGAAGCTTTCTTT. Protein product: CASSEGWGARNTEAFF.

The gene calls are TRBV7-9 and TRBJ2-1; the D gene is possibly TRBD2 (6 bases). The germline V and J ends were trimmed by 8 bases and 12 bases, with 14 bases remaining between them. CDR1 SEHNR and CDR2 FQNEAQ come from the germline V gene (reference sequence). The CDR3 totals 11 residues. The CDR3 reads CASWTIKGQFF. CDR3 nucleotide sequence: TGTGCCAGCTGGACTATTAAGGGGCAGTTCTTC.

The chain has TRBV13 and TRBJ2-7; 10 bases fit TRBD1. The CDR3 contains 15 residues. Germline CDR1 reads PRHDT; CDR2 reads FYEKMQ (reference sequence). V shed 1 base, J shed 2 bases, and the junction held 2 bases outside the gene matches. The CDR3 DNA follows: TGTGCCAGCAGCTTAGAGGGGACAGGGGCCTACGAGCAGTACTTC. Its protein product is CASSLEGTGAYEQYF.

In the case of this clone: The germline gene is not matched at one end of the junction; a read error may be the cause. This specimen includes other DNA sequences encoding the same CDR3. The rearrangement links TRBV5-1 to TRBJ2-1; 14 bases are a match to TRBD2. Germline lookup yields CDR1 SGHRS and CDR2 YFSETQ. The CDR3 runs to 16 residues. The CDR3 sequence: CASSLGLAGAYNEQFF. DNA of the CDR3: TGCGCCAGCAGTTTGGGACTAGCGGGGGCGTACAATGAGCAGTTCTTC.

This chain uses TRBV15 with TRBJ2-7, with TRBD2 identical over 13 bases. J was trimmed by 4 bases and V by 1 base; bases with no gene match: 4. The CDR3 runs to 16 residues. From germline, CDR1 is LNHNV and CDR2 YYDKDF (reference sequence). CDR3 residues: CATSRGTSGSWYEQYF. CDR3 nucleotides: TGTGCCACCAGCAGAGGGACTAGCGGGAGTTGGTACGAGCAGTACTTC.

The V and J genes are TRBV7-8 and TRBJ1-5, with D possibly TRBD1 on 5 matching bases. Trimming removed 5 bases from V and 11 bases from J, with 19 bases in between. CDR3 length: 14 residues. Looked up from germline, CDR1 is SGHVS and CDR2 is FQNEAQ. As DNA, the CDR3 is TGTGCCAGCAGCGGCGGTGATGGGGCCGGGGCCCAGCATTTT. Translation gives CASSGGDGAGAQHF. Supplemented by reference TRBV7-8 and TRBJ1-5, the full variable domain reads GAGVSQSPRYKVAKRGQDVALRCDPISGHVSLFWYQQALGQGPEFLTYFQNEAQLDKSGLPSDRFFAERPEGSVSTLKIQRTQQEDSAVYLCASSGGDGAGAQHFGDGTRLSIL.

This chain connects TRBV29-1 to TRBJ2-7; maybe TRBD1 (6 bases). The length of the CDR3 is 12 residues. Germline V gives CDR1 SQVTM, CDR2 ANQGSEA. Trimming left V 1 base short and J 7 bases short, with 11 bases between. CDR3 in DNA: TGCAGCGTTGAAGGCAACAGGGATGAGCAGTACTTC. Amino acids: CSVEGNRDEQYF.

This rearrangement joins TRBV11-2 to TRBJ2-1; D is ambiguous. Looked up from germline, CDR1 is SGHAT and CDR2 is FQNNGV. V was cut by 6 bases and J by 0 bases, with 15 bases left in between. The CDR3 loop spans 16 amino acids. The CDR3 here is CASRPGVTSSYNEQFF. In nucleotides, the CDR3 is TGTGCCAGCAGACCTGGGGTGACCAGCTCCTACAATGAGCAGTTCTTC.